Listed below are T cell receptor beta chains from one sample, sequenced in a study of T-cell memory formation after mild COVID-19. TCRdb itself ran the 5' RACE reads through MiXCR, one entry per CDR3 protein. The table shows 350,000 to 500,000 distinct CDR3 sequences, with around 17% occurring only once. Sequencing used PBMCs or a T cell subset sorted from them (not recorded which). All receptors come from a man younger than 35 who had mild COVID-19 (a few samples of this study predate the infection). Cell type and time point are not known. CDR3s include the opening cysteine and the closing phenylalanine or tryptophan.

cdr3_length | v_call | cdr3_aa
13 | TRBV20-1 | CSASDPISYEQYF
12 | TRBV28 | CASSQDSHGQYF
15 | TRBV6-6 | CASRYPDRGTDTQYF
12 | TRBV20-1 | CSASGGKDTQYF
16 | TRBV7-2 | CASSLVESSYNSPLHF
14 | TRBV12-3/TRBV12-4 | CASSRGQGGGLGYF
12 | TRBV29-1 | CSVGPSIAEAFF
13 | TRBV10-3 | CAISGGQSYEQYF
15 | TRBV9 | CASSGGTGPQETQYF
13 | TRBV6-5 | CASSLLVEETQYF
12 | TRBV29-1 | CSVRGPNNEQFF
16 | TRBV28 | CASSPRTDPSGETQYF
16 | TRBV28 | CASSPFKGALDYGYTF
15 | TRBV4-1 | CASSQQIQGEFGYTF
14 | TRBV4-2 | CASSPGRLTDTQYF
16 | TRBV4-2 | CASSQTTGLSNQPQHF
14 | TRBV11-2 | CASSLMRLNTEAFF
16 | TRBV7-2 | CASSFRTGLMNTEAFF
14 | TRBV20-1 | CSAAPTGGGQPQHF